The sequence of this TCR beta chain was determined in a study of blood T cell repertoires in COVID-19. At the level of the study: The samples span acute and convalescent COVID-19 from the United States, Italy and Spain. Nucleic acid was either cDNA or gDNA, and it came from T cells, B-cell-depleted T cells, or PBMCs.

Per the original data handling: Reference gene primer amplification gave nucleated cell count estimates. Measured with immunoSEQ multiplex PCR; TCRdb has only the in-frame clones, and not every one. That table is the source of V, J and clone size, and D and trimming were worked out from the DNA. The sample records around 140,000 clones, more than 70% being singletons. V was cut by 3 bases and J by 2 bases, with 8 bases left in between. The germline CDR1 and CDR2 sequences are KGHDR and SFDVKD. The CDR3 has 14 amino acids. This clonotype was obtained from a human donor in a cohort sampled during active COVID-19. Specimen: peripheral blood. This sequence joins TRBV24-1 and TRBJ2-3; a possible D gene is TRBD1 (5 bases). The CDR3 coding sequence is TGTGCCACCAGTGATGGGGCTTTCACAGATACGCAGTATTTT. Its translation: CATSDGAFTDTQYF.